The sequence of this T cell receptor beta chain was determined in a study of cytomegalovirus exposure and HLA in healthy donors. The approximately 120-subject validation cohort, separate from the roughly 700-subject first cohort, included the donors. On this clone: Its antigen is not identified.

The CDR3 length is 14 residues. V was trimmed by 4 bases and J by 7 bases, leaving 12 bases between them. Germline CDR1 reads SGHRS; CDR2 reads YFSETQ. Whole-study results and caveats: Many donors shared some public TCRs, even though most TCR sequences were rare. First-cohort TCR clusters tended to co-occur in the roughly 120 validation repertoires, a later analysis found. Overall, around 160 TCR beta chains were annotated as cytomegalovirus-associated.

Produced via immunoSEQ multiplex PCR; TCRdb's table is partial and in-frame only. The sample records about 82,000 clones, 85% to 95% being singletons. The gene calls are TRBV5-1 and TRBJ1-6; no clear D gene. Sequencing was done on a sample of PBMCs. This receptor was identified in a man aged 18 to 29 in good health and CMV-seronegative. CDR3 region: CASSKGAENSPLHF. The CDR3 coding sequence is TGCGCCAGCAGCAAAGGAGCAGAGAATTCACCCCTCCACTTT.